One T cell receptor (beta chain) is described in this entry. V gave up 4 bases and J gave up 5 bases, with 20 bases separating them. The CDR3 length is 16 residues. Germline-derived CDR1 and CDR2 are MNHEY and SMNVEV (reference sequence). The entry originates in a study of blood T cell repertoires in COVID-19. Study-wide background: The United States, Italy and Spain were the sources of the acute and convalescent COVID-19 samples. From T cells, B-cell-depleted T cells, or PBMCs came the material, which was cDNA or gDNA.

Original analysis: Estimation of nucleated cell counts relied on the amplification of reference gene primers. Repertoires were generated with immunoSEQ multiplex PCR, while TCRdb's copy carries only in-frame clones and drops some. D and trimming come from the DNA, and the V and J calls and clone size come from that table. The sample lists some 180,000 clones, approximately 85% occurring once. This clonotype originated in a woman aged 55-75 years with acute or convalescent COVID-19. V usage is TRBV27 and J usage is TRBJ1-2; maybe TRBD1 (6 bases). Sequencing used peripheral blood. The DNA of the CDR3 is TGTGCCAGCAGTTCAATTCGGGGCGCGGGGGCGTATGGCTACACCTTC. Amino acid sequence: CASSSIRGAGAYGYTF.